This TCR beta chain derives from a study of CD8 T cells in Susac syndrome (dated by TCRdb to about 2019). Background on the whole study: Among the sequenced Susac syndrome patients, five or six had clinically active disease and about eight were in clinical remission. Susac syndrome patients were therapy-naive, on corticosteroids (some also receiving IVIg), or on IVIg alone at blood withdrawal. Whether CD8+ T cell activation and differentiation in Susac syndrome was antigen driven was tested using repertoire sequencing. Overall study outcomes, separate from this receptor: No clonal expansion was detected in the CD4+ T cell repertoire of Susac syndrome patients. The number of individuals in the TCR sequencing and HLA analysis was recognized as being relatively small.

Deletion took 4 bases off V and 7 bases off J, with a span of 16 bases between the germline ends. There are 13 amino acids in the CDR3, from cysteine to phenylalanine inclusive. Of all the DNA, just the CDR3 is kept, 39 bases in frame from base 1. Taken from the germline V gene (reference sequence), the CDR1 and CDR2 loops are DFQATT and SNEGSKA. RNA was extracted using the RNeasy kit, and roughly 0.45 to 1 ug of the RNA was reverse transcribed with random hexamers. The immunoSEQ multiplex PCR assay, covering 54 Vbeta and 13 Jbeta segments, was used to amplify TCR beta CDR3 regions. To correct PCR amplification bias, a synthetic template baseline was used for both primer optimization and computational correction. In the paper's pipeline: Reads were annotated to V, D and J genes according to IMGT and were analyzed with immunoSEQ Analyzer, with only productive sequences retained. Clonality was calculated as one minus the Shannon entropy normalized by log2 of the number of productive unique sequences. Public and private clones were assessed among the 100 most prevalent clones of each patient and control. Clones were defined as Susac-specific when absent from the healthy and MS cohorts, from some 1,100 published viral clones and from other ImmuneACCESS disease sequences. The raw public reads went through TCRdb reprocessing: fastp at Q25, MiXCR clone calling, in-frame beta chains kept. Under each unique CDR3 protein, matching rows form one entry showing the most common genes and DNA. What appears here as the V and J calls and clone size reflects TCRdb's work, not the paper's. This sample has more than 150,000 distinct CDR3 sequences in its table, and 90% to 95% of those were observed once. The ten biggest clones cover roughly 0.16% of the sample.

Peripheral blood CD8+ and CD4+ T cells from healthy donors, Susac syndrome patients and multiple sclerosis patients were profiled using high-throughput TCR beta sequencing. Susac syndrome patients met recently defined diagnostic criteria for definite or probable disease. Bulk CD8+ and CD4+ T cells were purified magnetically by negative isolation, whereas CD8+ TEMRA cells were enriched by FACS. Blood was collected in EDTA tubes and processed within 24 hours, with PBMCs isolated through density gradient centrifugation. PBMCs destined for TCR sequencing were cryopreserved in liquid nitrogen and later thawed in a 37 °C water bath. The sorted or isolated CD4+, CD8+ and CD8+ TEMRA cells had a purity of 90% or higher. Remarks on this clonotype: The antigen it recognizes is unknown. Base qualities were left out, and no much larger clone turns up one base away.

Rearrangement joined TRBV20-1 to TRBJ1-2, with the D gene too uncertain to name. Sequences were obtained from CD4+ T cells from PBMCs. The sequence was collected from a human donor with Susac syndrome. The sequenced DNA: TGCAGTGCTACAGACTATTCCACTAGTGGCTACACCTTC. Translated, it gives CSATDYSTSGYTF.